Shown below are 16 T cell receptor beta chains from a single sample sequenced in a study of shared clonotypes between healthy human individuals. The data were produced by immunoSEQ multiplex PCR, yet TCRdb's version contains in-frame clones alone and is incomplete. This table holds about 2.4 million clones, roughly 93% found once. Sequencing used naive CD4+ T cells from PBMCs. The subset was: CD45RA+ positively selected. The origin of the receptors is a man between 18 and 35 years old in good health. Some clones in this sample may be carry-over from other donors' samples.

The chain joins TRBV28 to TRBJ1-6, with no clear D. Trimming stripped 5 bases from V and 10 bases from J, with 18 bases between. The CDR3 totals 15 residues. From germline, CDR1 is MDHEN and CDR2 SYDVKM. The CDR3 spells CASSITGILRSPLHF. CDR3 in DNA: TGTGCCAGCAGTATTACCGGGATCCTGAGGTCACCCCTCCACTTT.

The gene calls are TRBV28 and TRBJ2-5, with D possibly TRBD1 on 6 matching bases. Germline V gene data show CDR1 as MDHEN and CDR2 as SYDVKM. Trimming removed 6 bases at V and 5 bases at J, with 16 bases between. This CDR3 has 14 amino acids. The CDR3 here is CASSMVRGRETQYF. CDR3 nucleotides: TGTGCCAGCAGCATGGTCAGGGGTCGCGAGACCCAGTACTTC.

The chain has TRBV29-1 and TRBJ2-1; unclear D gene. The V and J ends lost 4 bases and 2 bases respectively, with 12 bases between them. The length of the CDR3 is 14 residues. CDR1 SQVTM and CDR2 ANQGSEA come from the germline V gene. The CDR3 DNA follows: TGCAGCGTTGGTAAGGGCAGCCCCTACAATGAGCAGTTCTTC. Protein sequence: CSVGKGSPYNEQFF.

Comment on this clone: Other DNA sequences in the sample encode the same CDR3. The chain couples TRBV15 to TRBJ1-2; D remains unclear. Deletions cut 0 bases from V and 6 bases from J, with 5 bases between. Germline assignment: CDR1 LNHNV and CDR2 YYDKDF (reference sequence). The CDR3 runs 12 residues. The DNA for the CDR3 is TGTGCCACCAGCAGAGACTGGGATGGCTACACCTTC. It specifies CATSRDWDGYTF.

CDR3 sequence: CASSPLNRFGETQYF. The CDR3 nucleotides read TGTGCCAGCAGCCCGCTAAACCGTTTTGGAGAGACCCAGTACTTC. This chain joins TRBV7-2 and TRBJ2-5; D remains unclear. Per germline, CDR1 SGHTA and CDR2 FQGNSA. The CDR3 runs 15 residues. Trimming took 5 bases from V and 4 from J, leaving 17 bases between them.

CDR3 loop: CASSSIFGDYEQYF. In DNA, the CDR3 is TGTGCCAGCAGTTCCATCTTTGGGGACTACGAGCAGTACTTC. The rearrangement uses TRBV7-9 and TRBJ2-7; D not resolved. The CDR3 consists of 14 residues. The V gene lost 6 bases and the J gene lost 3 bases, with 15 bases spanning the gap. Germline-derived CDR1 and CDR2 are SEHNR and FQNEAQ (reference sequence).

V is TRBV18 and J is TRBJ2-7; 7 positions match TRBD1. Germline lookup yields CDR1 KGHSH and CDR2 LQKENI. The CDR3 is made up of 14 amino acids. Germline trimming cut 4 bases from V and 5 bases from J; bases unmatched to any gene: 8. Written as DNA, the CDR3 is TGTGCCAGCTCACTAACACAGGGGAGAAACGAGCAGTACTTC. Translation gives CASSLTQGRNEQYF.

V gene TRBV5-1 combines with J gene TRBJ2-1, with D possibly being TRBD2 (6 bases). Between the trimmed V and J ends, which lost 0 bases and 8 bases, there was a span of 12 bases. This CDR3 has 14 amino acids. The germline CDR1 and CDR2 sequences are SGHRS and YFSETQ. The CDR3 bases are TGCGCCAGCAGCTTGGCAGCGGGTAACTATGAGCAGTTCTTC. It codes for CASSLAAGNYEQFF.

This sequence joins TRBV19 and TRBJ2-7, with TRBD1 identical over 9 bases. CDR1 and CDR2 from the germline V gene are LNHDA and SQIVND (reference sequence). Trimming cost V 5 bases and J 2 bases; bases outside gene matches: 4. The CDR3 sequence is 14 residues long. The CDR3: CASSPGQGTYEQYF. CDR3 DNA: TGTGCCAGTAGTCCGGGACAGGGAACCTACGAGCAGTACTTC.

The V gene is TRBV4-3, the J gene TRBJ2-7, with 11 bases lining up with TRBD1. Germline trimming cut 2 bases from V and 7 bases from J; bases unmatched to any gene: 10. CDR1 and CDR2 from the germline V gene are LGHNA and YSLEER. CDR3 length: 16 amino acids. The CDR3 loop is CASSQLPGQGGFEQYF. The CDR3 region has the DNA TGCGCCAGCAGCCAACTACCGGGACAGGGGGGTTTTGAGCAGTACTTC.

This sequence joins TRBV28 and TRBJ2-1, with 9 bases matching TRBD1. The CDR3 is made up of 14 amino acids. The J segment lost 5 bases and the V segment lost 7 bases, leaving 6 bases of the junction unmatched. Germline V lookup: CDR1 MDHEN, CDR2 SYDVKM. The CDR3 loop is CASNTGGLDNEQFF. As DNA, the CDR3 is TGTGCCAGCAACACAGGGGGCCTGGACAATGAGCAGTTCTTC.

The rearrangement links TRBV7-7 to TRBJ2-7; possibly TRBD1 or TRBD2 for D (7 bases each). Germline CDR1 SSHAT, CDR2 FNYEAQ (reference sequence). The CDR3 runs to 17 residues. V lost 3 bases and J lost 0, with 18 bases in between. The CDR3 protein is CASSFRGGTATSYEQYF. The DNA for the CDR3 is TGTGCCAGCAGCTTTAGGGGGGGGACAGCGACCTCCTACGAGCAGTACTTC.

This sequence joins TRBV2 and TRBJ1-1; 8 bases line up with TRBD1. CDR1 and CDR2 from the germline V gene are SNHLY and FYNNEI. Trimming cost V 7 bases and J 8 bases; bases outside gene matches: 3. The CDR3 is made up of 11 amino acids. Here the CDR3 reads CASIWTGEAFF. The CDR3 region has the DNA TGTGCCAGCATTTGGACAGGGGAAGCTTTCTTT.

J is TRBJ2-1 and V is TRBV5-3; TRBD2 aligns across 11 bases. TRBV5-3 is flagged as an ORF with uncertain function. This CDR3 region has 17 residues. J was trimmed by 6 bases and V by 3 bases; bases with no gene match: 11. The CDR3, as DNA: TGTGCCAGAAGCTGGGGGACTAGCGGATCTACGAGCAATGAGCAGTTCTTC. Protein: CARSWGTSGSTSNEQFF.

The chain couples TRBV29-1 to TRBJ2-4; 9 bases match TRBD1. The J segment lost 8 bases and the V segment lost 6 bases, leaving 2 bases of the junction unmatched. Germline lookup yields CDR1 SQVTM and CDR2 ANQGSEA. The CDR3 runs to 11 residues. The CDR3 sequence: CSVQGADIQYF. CDR3 nucleotides: TGCAGCGTACAGGGGGCTGACATTCAGTACTTC. Using reference TRBV29-1 and TRBJ2-4 for the parts outside the CDR3, the full variable domain is SAVISQKPSRDICQRGTSLTIQCQVDSQVTMMFWYRQQPGQSLTLIATANQGSEATYESGFVIDKFPISRPNLTFSTLTVSNMSPEDSSIYLCSVQGADIQYFGAGTRLSVL.

This chain links TRBV7-9 with TRBJ2-5; TRBD1 matches at 9 bases. Germline-derived CDR1 and CDR2 are SEHNR and FQNEAQ (reference sequence). V lost 5 bases to trimming and J lost 5 bases; unmatched junction nucleotides: 6. The CDR3 consists of 14 residues. This CDR3 is CASSPGDREETQYF. The DNA for the CDR3 is TGTGCCAGCAGCCCCGGGGACAGGGAGGAGACCCAGTACTTC.